This record looks at one TCR beta chain sequence and its context. As yet, its antigen is unknown. Findings and caveats of the study: The larger-cohort validation was restricted to a single TCR beta V-J rearrangement rather than whole repertoires.

In TCRdb, the 5' RACE reads were re-called with MiXCR into one record per CDR3 protein. Of roughly 39,000 distinct CDR3 sequences in the sample, under 20% are singletons; the top ten hold 2.5% to 3%. This CDR3 has 17 amino acids. Germline CDR1 SGHTA, CDR2 FQGNSA. Unmatched junction bases numbered 14, after V lost 5 bases and J lost 4 bases. This rearrangement joins TRBV7-2 to TRBJ2-5; 9 bases are shared with TRBD2. Specimen: naive CD4+ T cells sorted from a lymph node. Subset: naive CD4+ T cells, CD4+CD45RA+CD25-. The sequence was obtained from a female donor with breast cancer. Written as DNA, the CDR3 is TGTGCCAGCAGCCGGGGGGTGGCGGGAGGGCTCGGAGAGACCCAGTACTTC. Encoded protein: CASSRGVAGGLGETQYF. The entire variable domain, with the rest obtained from reference TRBV7-2 and TRBJ2-5, is as follows: GAGVSQSPSNKVTEKGKDVELRCDPISGHTALYWYRQSLGQGLEFLIYFQGNSAPDKSGLPSDRFSAERTGGSVSTLTIQRTQQEDSAVYLCASSRGVAGGLGETQYFGPGTRLLVL.